Listed below are T cell receptor beta chains from one sample, sequenced in a study of siplizumab effects on memory and regulatory T cells. Clones were read by immunoSEQ multiplex PCR, and TCRdb kept only the in-frame ones, dropping some. The data contain some 80,000 clones, 95% of them singletons. Sequenced sample: CD8+ T cells sorted from blood. The receptors were gathered from a human donor in good health. Both conserved end residues are part of each CDR3.

>TRBV7-3|TRBJ2-1
CASSPVAGGPDEQFF
>TRBV7-9|TRBJ2-1
CASSVTSGRVYEQFF
>TRBV13|TRBJ2-7
CASSVIARYHEQYF
>TRBV7-9|TRBJ2-1
CASMGGGRTEEQFF
>TRBV12-5|TRBJ1-2
CASGLDSGYYGYTF
>TRBV25-1|TRBJ2-7
CASSELPGLGPHEQYF
>TRBV4-1|TRBJ2-1
CASSHGGPEQFF
>TRBV27|TRBJ1-2
CASSYAGVDGYTF
>TRBV4-1|TRBJ2-3
CASSQGGGDRGTDTQYF
>TRBV19|TRBJ2-2
CASSIPLRGQTGTSGEYTGELFF
>TRBV15|TRBJ2-6
CATSRDLGAGANVLTF
>TRBV7-3|TRBJ2-1
CASSDRDPGEQFF
>TRBV4-1|TRBJ2-3
CASSHVQGGADTQYF
>TRBV2|TRBJ2-6
CASSEVGAGANVLTF
>TRBV7-9|TRBJ1-1
CASSPGGTEAFF
>TRBV7-2|TRBJ2-7
CASSLGLAGPYEQYF
>TRBV11-1|TRBJ2-7
CASSSSESYEQYF
>TRBV2|TRBJ2-7
CASSEAAGTTYEQYF
>TRBV27|TRBJ2-7
CASQSGTNYEQYF
>TRBV5-6|TRBJ2-7
CASSLTTGKGNEQYF
>TRBV2|TRBJ2-7
CATTGARDPPEQYF
>TRBV14|TRBJ2-7
CASSLNYEQYF
>TRBV4-1|TRBJ2-1
CASSQTTNTESSYNEQFF
>TRBV5-6|TRBJ2-1
CASSPSTSGPYNEQFF
>TRBV30|TRBJ2-1
CAWSDGGPYNEQFF
>TRBV27|TRBJ2-1
CASSPGTLSREQFF
>TRBV10-1|TRBJ1-5
CARQHLRNQPQHF
>TRBV28|TRBJ1-2
CASTDGTLIENYGYTF
>TRBV10-2|TRBJ2-1
CASSVRLAGPYNEQFF
>TRBV7-3|TRBJ2-2
CASSSLGRNTGELFF
>TRBV19|TRBJ2-1
CASSMSGTSYNEQFF
>TRBV27|TRBJ2-7
CASSSRDRFYEQYF
>TRBV9|TRBJ2-7
CASTPGTGSYEQYF
>TRBV28|TRBJ2-2
CASSLYAGGSGELFF
>TRBV14|TRBJ1-1
CASSQVGGPEAFF
>TRBV6-5|TRBJ1-1
CASSPGWPNTEAFF
>TRBV6-5|TRBJ1-1
CASSASVNTEAFF
>TRBV6-1|TRBJ1-1
CASTRDKRTEAFF
>TRBV19|TRBJ2-2
CASSNRGSNTGELFF
>TRBV28|TRBJ2-1
CASRPDGVPDNEQFF
>TRBV6-5|TRBJ1-5
CASSYSIRNQPQHF
>TRBV9|TRBJ2-7
CASSGGPGQSYEQYF
>TRBV2|TRBJ2-1
CASGTREGRASYNEQFF
>TRBV19|TRBJ1-1
CASSSRQARAFF
>TRBV4-1|TRBJ2-7
CASSQFTSGYYEQYF
>TRBV19|TRBJ1-4
CASSTIPGAATNEKLFF
>TRBV7-9|TRBJ2-7
CASTGTASREQYF
>TRBV13|TRBJ2-1
CASSLASGPYNEQFF
>TRBV19|TRBJ1-1
CASSVRVNTEAFF
>TRBV5-6|TRBJ2-1
CASSLKVAGRNEQFF
>TRBV13|TRBJ2-1
CASSLSSSGYNEQFF
>TRBV19|TRBJ2-1
CASSITGGNGYNEQFF
>TRBV9|TRBJ2-1
CASSREALSYNEQFF
>TRBV27|TRBJ2-1
CASRPGQDRDEQFF
>TRBV5-1|TRBJ2-5
CASSLYQGSKETQYF